Below are 30 T cell receptor beta chains sequenced from a single sample in a study of blood T cell repertoires in COVID-19. Sequenced by immunoSEQ multiplex PCR; TCRdb stores in-frame clones only, minus some. The sample has a few hundred thousand clones; around 90% are singletons. Specimen: PBMCs or T cells enriched from blood (not recorded which). The receptors originated from a woman aged 18-29 years who had recovered from COVID-19.

The chain couples TRBV7-9 to TRBJ1-2; tentatively, D is TRBD1 (5 bases). The V end lost 3 bases, the J end lost 5 bases, and 25 bases lay between the germline ends. The CDR3 runs to 18 residues. Germline values: CDR1 SEHNR, CDR2 FQNEAQ (reference sequence). Written as DNA, the CDR3 is TGTGCCAGCAGCTTGCGGTCTGACGGTAGGGCGGGGGTGTATGGCTACACCTTC. Protein sequence: CASSLRSDGRAGVYGYTF.

For the CDR3, the DNA is TGTGCCAGCAGCCTTGGGGTCGGGGATCAGCCCCAGCATTTT. Amino acids: CASSLGVGDQPQHF. The J gene is TRBJ1-5, the V gene TRBV7-9; no firm D call. The CDR3 has 14 amino acids. Germline CDR1 SEHNR, CDR2 FQNEAQ (reference sequence). Trimming removed 5 bases from V and 5 bases from J, with 13 bases in between.

The V and J genes are TRBV6-2 or TRBV6-3 and TRBJ1-1; D is unclear. The germline CDR1 and CDR2 sequences are MNHEY and SVGEGT. The CDR3 extends over 15 amino acids. The V end lost 5 bases, the J end lost 0 bases, and 13 bases lay between the germline ends. The DNA of the CDR3 is TGTGCCAGCAGTCTAGTAGGTCCGATGAACACTGAAGCTTTCTTT. Its protein product is CASSLVGPMNTEAFF.

The chain carries TRBV2 and TRBJ1-3; D unclear. The CDR3 runs 12 residues. Deletions cut 7 bases from V and 0 bases from J, with 4 bases between. Germline values: CDR1 SNHLY, CDR2 FYNNEI. As DNA, the CDR3 is TGTGCCAGCACCCTCTCTGGAAACACCATATATTTT. It codes for CASTLSGNTIYF.

The V call is TRBV28, the J call TRBJ2-1, with D possibly matching TRBD2 (6 bases). The CDR3 covers 15 residues. Looked up from germline, CDR1 is MDHEN and CDR2 is SYDVKM. V shed 3 bases and J shed 3 bases, with 12 bases lying between them. In DNA, the CDR3 is TGTGCCAGCAGTTTCTCGGGAGAAGGCTACAATGAGCAGTTCTTC. This translates into CASSFSGEGYNEQFF.

In this sample, this clone turned up once. This chain connects TRBV30 to TRBJ2-2; D is unresolved. Trimming removed 4 bases from V and 6 bases from J, with 12 bases in between. The CDR3 loop spans 13 amino acids. Germline CDR1 reads GTSNPN; CDR2 reads SVGIG (reference sequence). CDR3 protein: CAWTSRLSGELFF. The CDR3 DNA reads as TGTGCCTGGACCTCTCGCCTATCCGGGGAGCTGTTTTTT.

The genes are TRBV18 and TRBJ1-1; 8 bases line up with TRBD1. Per the germline V gene, CDR1 is KGHSH and CDR2 is LQKENI. The CDR3 runs to 14 residues. V shed 4 bases and J 1 base; nucleotides not matched to a gene: 2. CDR3 nucleotides: TGTGCCAGCTCACTCGGGACAGGGAACACTGAAGCTTTCTTT. It specifies CASSLGTGNTEAFF.

The gene calls are TRBV6-4 and TRBJ1-2; 10 bases line up with TRBD1. The germline CDR1 and CDR2 sequences are MRHNA and SNTAGT. V was clipped by 5 bases and J by 8 bases; unmatched bases: 5. The CDR3 contains 13 residues. The CDR3 bases are TGTGCCAGCAGTCCTGACAGGGGGCAAGGCTACACCTTC. It yields the protein CASSPDRGQGYTF.

The gene calls are TRBV19 and TRBJ1-1; 10 positions match TRBD1. The CDR3 spans 14 residues. Germline V CDR1 and CDR2: LNHDA, SQIVND (reference sequence). The V and J ends lost 9 bases and 5 bases, in that order; junction bases with no gene match: 9. CDR3 sequence: CASRSLDRGTEAFF. The CDR3 DNA sequence: TGTGCCAGCCGATCCCTGGACAGGGGGACTGAAGCTTTCTTT.

V gene TRBV6-4 combines with J gene TRBJ2-4; no definite D call. The CDR3 sequence is 13 residues long. V was shortened by 0 bases and J by 7 bases, with 7 bases between the two germline ends. Germline V gives CDR1 MRHNA, CDR2 SNTAGT. The CDR3 loop is CASSDSPNNIQYF. CDR3 sequence (DNA): TGTGCCAGCAGTGACTCACCTAACAACATTCAGTACTTC.

V usage is TRBV7-2 and J usage is TRBJ2-3, with a possible D match to TRBD2 (5 bases). CDR3 size: 15 residues. Germline values: CDR1 SGHTA, CDR2 FQGNSA. The germline V and J ends were trimmed by 5 bases and 11 bases, with 23 bases remaining between them. CDR3 in DNA: TGTGCCAGCAGCATCGCTAGCCTAGCTAATCTGGGGCAGTATTTT. Translation: CASSIASLANLGQYF. The whole variable domain, remainder taken from reference TRBV7-2 and TRBJ2-3, is GAGVSQSPSNKVTEKGKDVELRCDPISGHTALYWYRQSLGQGLEFLIYFQGNSAPDKSGLPSDRFSAERTGGSVSTLTIQRTQQEDSAVYLCASSIASLANLGQYFGPGTRLTVL.

V is TRBV5-5 and J is TRBJ1-1, with no clear D. Trimming left V 4 bases short and J 1 base short, with 17 bases between. From germline, CDR1 is SGHKS and CDR2 YYEKEE (reference sequence). The CDR3 totals 16 residues. CDR3 residues: CASSLRPGSRNTEAFF. CDR3 in DNA: TGTGCCAGCAGCCTTAGGCCCGGGAGTCGGAACACTGAAGCTTTCTTT.

The V gene is TRBV7-8, the J gene TRBJ1-4; TRBD1 matches 8 bases. The CDR3 has 16 amino acids. Trimming at V came to 1 base and at J to 6 bases, leaving 7 bases not matched to a gene. The V gene's germline CDR1 is SGHVS and CDR2 FQNEAQ. The CDR3 bases are TGTGCCAGCAGCTTAGGGGCGACAGGGGAAGATGAAAAACTGTTTTTT. Translated, it gives CASSLGATGEDEKLFF.

V and J are TRBV5-8 and TRBJ2-7, with 10 nucleotides matching TRBD1. J gave up 7 bases and V 9 bases, and 13 bases lay outside the gene matches. There are 14 residues in the CDR3. The V gene's germline CDR1 is SGHTS and CDR2 YDEGEE. The CDR3 DNA follows: TGTGCCACCCTACGACAGGGGGCATCGGATGAGCAGTACTTC. The encoded protein is CATLRQGASDEQYF.

J is TRBJ1-2 and V is TRBV7-9; D remains unclear. Trimming took off 1 base at V and 5 bases at J, with 5 bases between the two ends. Germline V gene lookup returns CDR1 SEHNR and CDR2 FQNEAQ (reference sequence). CDR3 length: 12 amino acids. The CDR3 loop reads CASSLGEYGYTF. DNA for the CDR3: TGTGCCAGCAGCTTAGGGGAGTATGGCTACACCTTC.

In its sample, this clone was seen once. The J gene is TRBJ2-1, the V gene TRBV9; 7 nucleotides agree with TRBD1. The CDR3 is made up of 15 amino acids. Losses at the gene ends were 0 bases for V and 2 bases for J; bases not matched to a gene: 2. Looked up from germline, CDR1 is SGDLS and CDR2 is YYNGEE. CDR3 in DNA: TGTGCCAGCAGCGTAGGGGGACAGCCCTACAATGAGCAGTTCTTC. It specifies CASSVGGQPYNEQFF.

V gene TRBV5-4 combines with J gene TRBJ2-5; 9 bases fit TRBD1. The V and J ends lost 2 bases and 5 bases, in that order; junction bases with no gene match: 4. The CDR3 covers 14 residues. The germline V gene has CDR1 SGHNT and CDR2 YYREEE (reference sequence). CDR3 amino acids: CASSFRDREETQYF. The CDR3 DNA sequence: TGTGCCAGCAGCTTCCGGGACAGGGAGGAGACCCAGTACTTC.

The rearrangement uses TRBV12-3 or TRBV12-4 and TRBJ2-1; D uncertain. This CDR3 has 11 amino acids. With 7 bases removed from V and 8 bases from J, the gap between germline ends came to 9 bases. CDR3 coding DNA: TGTGCCAGCACCACGGGTCATGAGCAGTTCTTC. Residues: CASTTGHEQFF.

V gene TRBV4-2 combines with J gene TRBJ2-2; D is ambiguous. Per germline, CDR1 LGHNA and CDR2 YNFKEQ. V lost 0 bases and J 5 bases, leaving 7 bases between the germline ends. CDR3 size: 14 residues. The CDR3 loop reads CASSQDTVTGELFF. CDR3 coding DNA: TGTGCCAGCAGCCAAGACACGGTTACCGGGGAGCTGTTTTTT.

The genes are TRBV4-3 and TRBJ2-7; 9 bases fit TRBD2. CDR1 and CDR2 from the germline V gene are LGHNA and YSLEER. This CDR3 region has 16 residues. The junction had 9 bases not matched to a gene; V was cut back by 4 bases and J by 2 bases. The CDR3 DNA sequence: TGCGCCAGCAGCCCGGCGGGAGGGAGGGGGACCTACGAGCAGTACTTC. Its translation is CASSPAGGRGTYEQYF.

This rearrangement joins TRBV12-3 or TRBV12-4 to TRBJ2-3; the match to TRBD2 covers 8 bases. The CDR3 sequence is 13 residues long. J was trimmed by 2 bases and V by 8 bases; bases with no gene match: 3. The CDR3 reads CASQRGSTDTQYF. CDR3 nucleotides: TGTGCCAGCCAGCGGGGGTCCACAGATACGCAGTATTTT.

This chain uses TRBV9 with TRBJ2-7, with TRBD2 identical over 11 bases. The J segment lost 5 bases and the V segment lost 0 bases, leaving 7 bases of the junction unmatched. The CDR3 has 16 amino acids. Germline V gene sequence: CDR1 SGDLS, CDR2 YYNGEE. As DNA, the CDR3 is TGTGCCAGCAGCGTAGGCCCGGGACTAGCGGTCGACGAGCAGTACTTC. Translation gives CASSVGPGLAVDEQYF.

V gene TRBV28 combines with J gene TRBJ1-6, with no clear D. The germline gives CDR1 MDHEN, CDR2 SYDVKM. Trimming took 7 bases from V and 7 from J, leaving 17 bases between them. The CDR3 consists of 15 residues. CDR3 in amino acids: CASNRPYSSNSPLHF. In DNA form, the CDR3 reads TGTGCCAGCAATCGCCCCTACAGCAGCAATTCACCCCTCCACTTT.

This chain joins TRBV5-1 and TRBJ2-7; 9 bases agree with TRBD1. Germline values: CDR1 SGHRS, CDR2 YFSETQ. This CDR3 has 16 amino acids. The junction had 11 bases not matched to a gene; V was cut back by 2 bases and J by 5 bases. The CDR3 protein is CASSFTMGTGSNEQYF. The CDR3 DNA sequence: TGCGCCAGCAGCTTCACCATGGGGACAGGGTCCAACGAGCAGTACTTC. Together with reference TRBV5-1 and TRBJ2-7, the CDR3 gives the full variable domain: KAGVTQTPRYLIKTRGQQVTLSCSPISGHRSVSWYQQTPGQGLQFLFEYFSETQRNKGNFPGRFSGRQFSNSRSEMNVSTLELGDSALYLCASSFTMGTGSNEQYFGPGTRLTVT.

The chain joins TRBV7-9 to TRBJ2-1; TRBD2 agrees at 11 bases. This CDR3 comprises 16 residues. Germline CDR1 is SEHNR and CDR2 is FQNEAQ (reference sequence). The V gene end was trimmed by 2 bases and the J gene end by 2 bases; junction bases not matched to a gene: 2. The CDR3 sequence is CASSLSSGGAYNEQFF. The CDR3 DNA is TGTGCCAGCAGCTTAAGTAGCGGGGGGGCCTACAATGAGCAGTTCTTC.

V usage is TRBV7-2 and J usage is TRBJ1-4; D is uncertain. Trimming removed 5 bases at V and 8 bases at J, with 18 bases between. CDR3 length: 15 residues. CDR1 and CDR2 from the germline V gene are SGHTA and FQGNSA. CDR3 in DNA: TGTGCCAGCAGCCCGGACGGCCTTAGGGAGGAAAAACTGTTTTTT. Its protein is CASSPDGLREEKLFF.

The V call is TRBV3-1 (or the pseudogene TRBV3-2), the J call TRBJ1-2; no reliable D call. Germline V CDR1 and CDR2: LGHDT, YNNKEL (reference sequence). Trimming cost V 3 bases and J 8 bases, with 10 bases left between them. The CDR3 runs to 12 residues. CDR3 DNA: TGTGCCAGCAGCCACCGACGGAGGGGCTACACCTTC. Residues: CASSHRRRGYTF.

The CDR3 DNA reads as TGTGCCAGCAGCTTGTTGCGCGGCACAGATACGCAGTATTTT. Its protein is CASSLLRGTDTQYF. The V and J genes are TRBV5-5 and TRBJ2-3; D is uncertain. Trimming removed 1 base at V and 1 base at J, with 7 bases between. There are 14 residues in the CDR3. From germline, CDR1 is SGHKS and CDR2 YYEKEE (reference sequence). Combining the CDR3 with reference TRBV5-5 and TRBJ2-3 gives the whole variable domain DAGVTQSPTHLIKTRGQQVTLRCSPISGHKSVSWYQQVLGQGPQFIFQYYEKEERGRGNFPDRFSARQFPNYSSELNVNALLLGDSALYLCASSLLRGTDTQYFGPGTRLTVL.

The DNA for the CDR3 is TGTGCCAGCAGCTCCGGACATAGCTCCTACAATGAGCAGTTCTTC. It translates to CASSSGHSSYNEQFF. The J gene is TRBJ2-1, the V gene TRBV7-6; D is possibly TRBD1 (5 bases). The CDR3 contains 15 residues. CDR1 SGHVS and CDR2 FNYEAQ come from the germline V gene. Deletions cut 4 bases from V and 0 bases from J, with 10 bases between.

This clone was seen more than once but under ten times. The chain couples TRBV28 to TRBJ2-3, with a weak D call TRBD1 (5 bases). The CDR3 sequence is 14 residues long. Trimming shortened V by 2 bases and J by 6 bases, and 12 bases separated the two germline ends. Per germline, CDR1 MDHEN and CDR2 SYDVKM. Here the CDR3 reads CASSLHFSGDTQYF. Here the CDR3 DNA reads TGTGCCAGCAGTTTACATTTTTCAGGGGATACGCAGTATTTT. The full variable domain, completed using reference TRBV28 and TRBJ2-3, is DVKVTQSSRYLVKRTGEKVFLECVQDMDHENMFWYRQDPGLGLRLIYFSYDVKMKEKGDIPEGYSVSREKKERFSLILESASTNQTSMYLCASSLHFSGDTQYFGPGTRLTVL.